These 16 T cell receptor beta chains were all obtained from the same sample, sequenced in a study of CD8+ T cells in alopecia areata. Samples from alopecia areata patients were lesional scalp punch biopsies and peripheral blood. cDNA reverse transcribed from extracted RNA served as the sequencing template. Method: immunoSEQ multiplex PCR; TCRdb's copy keeps in-frame clones and lacks some. The sample has approximately 5,400 clones; roughly 63% are singletons. Sequenced here: skin, sampled at week 0. The receptors derive from a human donor with alopecia areata.

The J gene is TRBJ2-3, the V gene TRBV2; possible D gene TRBD1, 6 bases. The CDR3 consists of 14 residues. Trimming shortened V by 5 bases and J by 2 bases, and 11 bases separated the two germline ends. Germline lookup yields CDR1 SNHLY and CDR2 FYNNEI. This CDR3 reads CASSPRDTTDTQYF. The CDR3 region has the DNA TGTGCCAGCAGTCCTCGGGACACCACAGATACGCAGTATTTT.

V is TRBV29-1 and J is TRBJ2-1, with D possibly TRBD1 on 6 matching bases. Trimming pared 1 base from V and 2 bases from J, leaving 15 bases between. This CDR3 comprises 16 residues. Germline CDR1 SQVTM, CDR2 ANQGSEA. CDR3 protein: CSVEGAAGDAYNEQFF. DNA of the CDR3: TGCAGCGTTGAAGGGGCGGCAGGGGACGCCTACAATGAGCAGTTCTTC.

The chain uses TRBV5-6 and TRBJ1-1; TRBD1 is a possible D gene (5 bases). With 3 bases removed from V and 1 base from J, the gap between germline ends came to 10 bases. Germline V gene data show CDR1 as SGHDT and CDR2 as YYEEEE. This CDR3 contains 14 residues. The CDR3 DNA reads TGTGCCAGCAGCTCAGCCGGGGCGAACACTGAAGCTTTCTTT. This sequence encodes CASSSAGANTEAFF.

The V and J genes are TRBV19 and TRBJ2-2; possibly TRBD2 for D (5 bases). The CDR3 covers 16 residues. The germline V gene encodes CDR1 LNHDA and CDR2 SQIVND (reference sequence). Trimming removed 9 bases at V and 4 bases at J, with 21 bases between. The CDR3 sequence is CASNSLAGRGTGELFF. The CDR3, as DNA: TGTGCCAGCAATAGTTTGGCAGGACGGGGCACCGGGGAGCTGTTTTTT. Variable domain in full (rest from reference TRBV19 and TRBJ2-2): DGGITQSPKYLFRKEGQNVTLSCEQNLNHDAMYWYRQDPGQGLRLIYYSQIVNDFQKGDIAEGYSVSREKKESFPLTVTSAQKNPTAFYLCASNSLAGRGTGELFFGEGSRLTVL.

V and J are TRBV2 and TRBJ2-5; D gene unclear. V was clipped by 5 bases and J by 5 bases, with 12 bases between them. The length of the CDR3 is 13 residues. Per germline, CDR1 SNHLY and CDR2 FYNNEI. In DNA form, the CDR3 reads TGTGCCAGCAGTCTAAATGTCCAGGAGACCCAGTACTTC. It yields the protein CASSLNVQETQYF. The full variable domain, its missing parts supplied by reference TRBV2 and TRBJ2-5, is EPEVTQTPSHQVTQMGQEVILRCVPISNHLYFYWYRQILGQKVEFLVSFYNNEISEKSEIFDDQFSVERPDGSNFTLKIRSTKLEDSAMYFCASSLNVQETQYFGPGTRLLVL.

This chain uses TRBV5-4 with TRBJ2-1, with 14 bases lining up with TRBD2. This CDR3 has 18 amino acids. V lost 3 bases, J lost 1 base, and 6 bases stayed unmatched. Per the germline V gene, CDR1 is SGHNT and CDR2 is YYREEE (reference sequence). CDR3: CASSSGTSGGLSYNEQFF. The CDR3 DNA follows: TGTGCCAGCAGCTCTGGGACTAGCGGGGGCCTATCCTACAATGAGCAGTTCTTC.

This clone turned up a few times. A far bigger clonotype differs at one base, so this is likely a read error. This sequence joins TRBV14 and TRBJ2-3; no definite D call. The CDR3 sequence is 16 residues long. The germline V gene encodes CDR1 SGHDN and CDR2 FVKESK. The V end was cut by 4 bases, the J end by 1 base, with 15 bases between. As DNA, the CDR3 is TGTGCCAGCAGCCCCGTTACGAGTTACTGCACAGATACGCAGTATTTT. Protein: CASSPVTSYCTDTQYF.

The CDR3 sequence: CASSDSGWPLGEDEKLFF. The CDR3 bases are TGTGCCAGCAGTGATTCGGGTTGGCCTCTTGGAGAGGATGAAAAACTGTTTTTT. This sequence joins TRBV2 and TRBJ1-4; no firm D call. This CDR3 comprises 18 residues. Trimming stripped 3 bases from V and 6 bases from J, with 23 bases between. The germline V gene encodes CDR1 SNHLY and CDR2 FYNNEI. Filled out from reference TRBV2 and TRBJ1-4, the complete variable domain reads EPEVTQTPSHQVTQMGQEVILRCVPISNHLYFYWYRQILGQKVEFLVSFYNNEISEKSEIFDDQFSVERPDGSNFTLKIRSTKLEDSAMYFCASSDSGWPLGEDEKLFFGSGTQLSVL.

The chain has TRBV7-6 and TRBJ2-7; D may be TRBD1 (5 bases). The CDR3 loop spans 12 amino acids. V was shortened by 3 bases and J by 7 bases, with 10 bases between the two germline ends. Germline values: CDR1 SGHVS, CDR2 FNYEAQ. The CDR3 region has the DNA TGTGCCAGCAGCTTTCAGGGTGCGGAGCAGTACTTC. Translating gives CASSFQGAEQYF.

J is TRBJ1-6 and V is TRBV6-1; 9 bases line up with TRBD1. V shed 0 bases and J 7 bases; nucleotides not matched to a gene: 4. The CDR3 has 16 residues. Per the germline V gene, CDR1 is MNHNS and CDR2 is SASEGT. CDR3 loop: CASSEAGGTGNSPLHF. CDR3 coding DNA: TGTGCCAGCAGTGAAGCCGGCGGGACAGGGAATTCACCCCTCCACTTT.

The chain recombines TRBV7-9 with TRBJ2-1, with D possibly TRBD1 on 8 matching bases. This CDR3 is 16 amino acids long. Trimming left V 6 bases short and J 5 bases short, with 20 bases between. CDR1 is SEHNR, CDR2 FQNEAQ, per germline (reference sequence). CDR3 sequence reads: CASRWEGDRLNNEQFF. The CDR3, as DNA: TGTGCCAGCAGGTGGGAGGGGGACAGGCTAAACAATGAGCAGTTCTTC.

CDR3 bases: TGTGCCACCAGCAGAGATGAGGAGGGGTCCTTCCTGAGGGGCTACACCTTC. It encodes CATSRDEEGSFLRGYTF. The chain couples TRBV15 to TRBJ1-2, with TRBD1 as a possible D gene (5 bases). This CDR3 has 17 amino acids. CDR1 and CDR2 (germline): LNHNV, YYDKDF (reference sequence). V was shortened by 0 bases and J by 8 bases, with 22 bases between the two germline ends.

This chain joins TRBV6-4 and TRBJ2-1, with 8 positions matching TRBD1. The ends lost 4 bases at V and 5 bases at J; junction bases unmatched: 4. CDR1 is MRHNA and CDR2 is SNTAGT in the germline V gene. The CDR3 is 14 residues long. The CDR3 loop reads CASSGQGFDNEQFF. The DNA for the CDR3 is TGTGCCAGCAGTGGACAGGGGTTCGACAATGAGCAGTTCTTC.

The chain combines TRBV5-1 with TRBJ1-1; unclear D gene. V was pared by 5 bases and J by 8 bases, with 16 bases between. The germline CDR1 and CDR2 sequences are SGHRS and YFSETQ. This CDR3 has 13 residues. CDR3 in DNA: TGCGCCAGCAGAAGAAGTGCTGCCCTAGAAGCTTTCTTT. It encodes CASRRSAALEAFF.

The chain links TRBV7-8 to TRBJ2-5; TRBD2 matches at 7 bases. V lost 5 bases and J lost 5; bases outside the gene matches: 14. CDR1 and CDR2 from the germline V gene are SGHVS and FQNEAQ. The CDR3 extends over 16 amino acids. The CDR3 coding sequence is TGTGCCAGCAGCGGAGGACTAGTATGGGGCAAGGAGACCCAGTACTTC. Protein sequence: CASSGGLVWGKETQYF.

The chain uses TRBV6-5 and TRBJ1-2, with D perhaps matching TRBD1 (6 bases). CDR1 and CDR2 from the germline V gene are MNHEY and SVGAGI. The CDR3 loop spans 14 amino acids. V gave up 2 bases and J gave up 8 bases, with 15 bases separating them. DNA of the CDR3: TGTGCCAGCAGTTACGCTTTGGGGGCTGACGGCTACACCTTC. Protein sequence: CASSYALGADGYTF.